The 3 T cell receptor beta chains presented below share a single source sample, sequenced in a study of T cells in women clearing cervical HPV infection. Here immunoSEQ multiplex PCR was the method, and the copy in TCRdb shows in-frame clones only, minus some. The ten most abundant clones cover 20% to 25% of a sample with 20,000 to 25,000 clones. Sequencing was done on a sample of blood buffy coat. The receptors were sampled from a woman between 18 and 70 years old with a cervical HPV16 infection that either progressed to CIN3+ or cleared (not recorded which).

Of note for this clone: The observed sequence ends 3 residues before the CDR3 terminus, with the missing tail filled in from the germline J gene. The chain uses TRBV12-3 or TRBV12-4 and TRBJ1-1; D uncertain. The CDR3 has 12 amino acids. V was pared by 2 bases and J by 4 bases, with 5 bases between. The CDR3 sequence: CASSLLSTEAFF. The DNA read from the CDR3 is TGTGCCAGCAGTTTATTATCCACTGAA.

Partial CDR3 DNA: TGTGCCAGCAGTTTGACACCATCCTACGAG. It yields the protein CASSLTPSYE. The whole CDR3 reads CASSLTPSYEQYF. The chain joins TRBV28 to TRBJ2-7; D remains ambiguous. The read stops 3 residues short of the end of the CDR3; the missing end is completed from the germline J gene. Between the trimmed V and J ends, which lost 3 bases and 1 base, there was a span of 7 bases. The CDR3 covers 13 residues. The V gene's germline CDR1 is MDHEN and CDR2 SYDVKM.

Worth noting for this clone: The read comes to an end 3 residues before the CDR3 does, leaving the germline J gene to fill in the end. This chain links TRBV7-9 with TRBJ2-7, with D maybe TRBD1 (5 bases). Trimming shortened V by 1 base and J by 0 bases, and 10 bases separated the two germline ends. This CDR3 comprises 15 residues. The germline gives CDR1 SEHNR, CDR2 FQNEAQ (reference sequence). CDR3 DNA, as far as it was read: TGTGCCAGCAGCTTAGGGGGCCCCAGCTCCTACGAG. This sequence encodes CASSLGGPSSYE. The entire CDR3 sequence reads CASSLGGPSSYEQYF.